The clone carrying this T cell receptor beta chain was seen many times. TCR beta CDR3 regions were amplified from RNA transcripts. Using the HTBI primer set, a first-round RT-PCR was run on the TCR CDR3. TCRdb ran MiXCR on the multiplex PCR reads and lists one entry per CDR3 protein. In the table there are about 380,000 distinct CDR3 sequences, about 18% of which are singletons. The data are from a study of T cells in Graves' hyperthyroidism and ophthalmopathy. Sample: blood. This TCR derives from a man in his late teens or twenties with Graves' ophthalmopathy.

The chain's CDR3 is CAISESFQASSHYNEQFF. The DNA for the CDR3 is TGTGCCATCAGTGAGTCCTTCCAGGCTAGCTCTCACTACAATGAGCAGTTCTTC. V and J are TRBV10-3 and TRBJ2-1; tentative D call: TRBD2 (5 bases). V gave up 0 bases and J gave up 3 bases, with 18 bases separating them. Looked up from germline, CDR1 is ENHRY and CDR2 is SYGVKD. CDR3 size: 18 residues.